This T cell receptor beta chain was obtained from a study of T-cell reconstitution after alpha-beta-depleted transplantation in children. The CDR3 extends over 18 amino acids. V lost 1 base to trimming and J lost 0 bases; unmatched junction nucleotides: 8. The V gene's germline CDR1 is SGHRS and CDR2 YFSETQ. Construction of the TCRbeta library involved unique molecular identifiers. One entry per CDR3 protein results from TCRdb running MiXCR on the PCR reads. The sample includes roughly 350,000 distinct CDR3 sequences, over 9% seen only once; the top ten take under 3%. The specimen comprised PBMCs from the stem cell graft donor, sampled from the stem cell graft. This receptor was taken from a human donor who donated a stem cell graft to a child with acute lymphoblastic leukemia. The J gene is TRBJ2-3, the V gene TRBV5-1; 10 nucleotides line up with TRBD2. The CDR3 loop is CASSLMLAGGHSTDTQYF. The CDR3 DNA is TGCGCCAGCAGCTTGATGTTAGCGGGAGGCCATAGCACAGATACGCAGTATTTT. The variable domain in full, with the rest retrieved from reference TRBV5-1 and TRBJ2-3, is KAGVTQTPRYLIKTRGQQVTLSCSPISGHRSVSWYQQTPGQGLQFLFEYFSETQRNKGNFPGRFSGRQFSNSRSEMNVSTLELGDSALYLCASSLMLAGGHSTDTQYFGPGTRLTVL.